A single sample is the source of the 25 T cell receptor beta chains below, sequenced in a study of tumor and adjacent non-tumor tissue in lung cancer. A modified ARM-PCR protocol with three rounds of nested PCR amplified TCRbeta. TCRdb used MiXCR to reprocess the multiplex PCR reads, holding one entry per CDR3 protein. The repertoire holds about 78,000 distinct CDR3 sequences, with roughly 80% as singletons. RNA was extracted from bulk tissue without any cell sorting. Sequences were obtained from lung tumor tissue. All receptors come from a woman aged 50 to 65 with non-small cell lung cancer.

Remarks on this clonotype: One end of the junction does not line up with germline, which may come from a read error. The chain joins TRBV5-6 to TRBJ1-2; D might be TRBD1 (5 bases). Germline V gives CDR1 SGHDT, CDR2 YYEEEE. The CDR3 sequence is 13 residues long. CDR3 loop: CTSSLDINYGYTF. The CDR3 region has the DNA TGTACCAGCAGCTTGGACATTAACTATGGCTACACCTTC.

Notes on this clonotype: The junction departs from the called germline gene at one end, perhaps through a read error. The chain is built from TRBV20-1 and TRBJ1-6, with unresolved D. The CDR3 extends over 14 amino acids. The germline gives CDR1 DFQATT, CDR2 SNEGSKA (reference sequence). In DNA, the CDR3 is TGCAGTGTTACCACCCCGGGTCGGAATTCACCCCTTCACTTT. Its translation is CSVTTPGRNSPLHF.

This chain uses TRBV9 with TRBJ2-2; tentatively, D is TRBD2 (5 bases). CDR1 is SGDLS and CDR2 is YYNGEE in the germline V gene. Trimming shortened V by 2 bases and J by 9 bases, and 20 bases separated the two germline ends. The CDR3 has 16 residues. The CDR3 sequence is CASSVHAGEVAWELFF. CDR3 sequence (DNA): TGTGCCAGCAGCGTTCATGCGGGCGAAGTAGCCTGGGAGCTGTTTTTT. Together with reference TRBV9 and TRBJ2-2, the CDR3 gives the full variable domain: DSGVTQTPKHLITATGQRVTLRCSPRSGDLSVYWYQQSLDQGLQFLIQYYNGEERAKGNILERFSAQQFPDLHSELNLSSLELGDSALYFCASSVHAGEVAWELFFGEGSRLTVL.

As concerns this clonotype: A read error may account for a junction end that differs from germline. V usage is TRBV4-1 and J usage is TRBJ1-2; D gene uncertain. The CDR3 length is 17 residues. Germline loops: CDR1 MGHRA, CDR2 YSYEKL. The CDR3 here is CARSQQPLIGPHYGYTF. The DNA for the CDR3 is TGCGCCAGAAGCCAACAACCCCTGATAGGGCCTCACTATGGCTACACCTTC.

Details on this clonotype: A junction boundary mismatches the germline segment, possibly from a read error. This sequence joins TRBV20-1 and TRBJ1-5; D gene unclear. This CDR3 region has 15 residues. CDR1 is DFQATT and CDR2 is SNEGSKA in the germline V gene (reference sequence). CDR3 nucleotides: TGCAGTGCTTCATACACCGGAGGAGCCAATCAGCCCCACCATTTT. It encodes CSASYTGGANQPHHF.

This clonotype was recorded a few times. One end of the junction varies from germline; a read error may be responsible. The chain employs TRBV6-1 and TRBJ2-3, with TRBD1 matching over 7 bases. Germline V gives CDR1 MNHNS, CDR2 SASEGT. The CDR3 consists of 17 residues. DNA for the CDR3: TGTGCAAGCAGTGAAGAAGGCTTTGGGACAGGCACAGATACGCAGTATTTT. Protein sequence: CASSEEGFGTGTDTQYF.

As regards this clonotype: The junction does not match germline at one end; this may be a read error. The V call is TRBV11-2, the J call TRBJ2-2; D is unresolved. Germline V gene data show CDR1 as SGHAT and CDR2 as FQNNGV. This CDR3 region has 14 residues. CDR3 region: CSSNKNWDTGELFF. The CDR3, as DNA: TGTTCCAGCAATAAAAACTGGGACACCGGGGAGCTGTTTTTT.

Remarks on this clonotype: The CDR3 carries no conserved terminal phenylalanine or tryptophan, so it likely arises from a read error. This chain uses TRBV7-3 with TRBJ2-5; D is unclear. This CDR3 region has 15 residues. Looked up from germline, CDR1 is SGHTA and CDR2 is FQGTGA. V was clipped by 2 bases and J by 5 bases, with 15 bases between them. In nucleotides, the CDR3 is TGTGCCAGCAGCTTAGATACCAGACCAGCGGAGACCCAGTACTTA. Translating gives CASSLDTRPAETQYL.

Regarding this clonotype: This is likely a read error, given that the CDR3 carries no conserved phenylalanine or tryptophan at its end. The J gene is TRBJ1-3, the V gene TRBV20-1; a possible D gene is TRBD1 (5 bases). The CDR3 runs to 15 residues. Between the trimmed V and J ends, which lost 0 bases and 5 bases, there was a span of 14 bases. Germline CDR1 reads DFQATT; CDR2 reads SNEGSKA (reference sequence). The CDR3 DNA sequence: TGCAGTGCTAGAGATCCCACTGGGGCCAGAAACACCATATATCTT. Translating it yields CSARDPTGARNTIYL.

The count of this clonotype is one. The junction and the germline gene differ at one end; a read error may be behind it. The J gene is TRBJ2-6, the V gene TRBV6-5, with D possibly matching TRBD1 (5 bases). This CDR3 is built from 16 residues. CDR1 MNHEY and CDR2 SVGAGI come from the germline V gene. CDR3 loop: CACSYTGFSGANVLTF. The CDR3, as DNA: TGTGCCTGCAGCTATACAGGCTTCTCTGGGGCCAACGTCCTGACTTTC.

This clonotype was detected a few times. The junction does not match germline at one end; this may be a read error. The rearrangement links TRBV11-2 to TRBJ2-5; 7 nucleotides align to TRBD1. The germline V gene encodes CDR1 SGHAT and CDR2 FQNNGV. This CDR3 contains 13 residues. The CDR3 DNA reads TGTGCCATCAGCCGTGATAGGGGGCAGACCCAGTACTTC. Translating it yields CAISRDRGQTQYF.

The J gene is TRBJ2-5, the V gene TRBV29-1; D not certain. The CDR3 length is 14 residues. Germline V gives CDR1 SQVTM, CDR2 ANQGSEA. CDR3 sequence: CSIKLLLPRETQYF. In DNA, the CDR3 is TGCAGTATCAAATTACTCCTACCGCGGGAGACCCAGTACTTC. Variable domain in full (rest from reference TRBV29-1 and TRBJ2-5): SAVISQKPSRDICQRGTSLTIQCQVDSQVTMMFWYRQQPGQSLTLIATANQGSEATYESGFVIDKFPISRPNLTFSTLTVSNMSPEDSSIYLCSIKLLLPRETQYFGPGTRLLVL.

Note on this clonotype: A read error may explain this, as a much larger clone is one base away. CDR3 in amino acids: CASSLAGWRRLGYTF. DNA for the CDR3: TGTGCCAGCAGCTTAGCGGGATGGAGGAGGCTTGGCTACACCTTC. The rearrangement joins TRBV7-9 to TRBJ1-2; D remains unclear. Per germline, CDR1 SEHNR and CDR2 FQNEAQ (reference sequence). The CDR3 spans 15 residues. V was pared by 0 bases and J by 7 bases, with 15 bases between.

Many counts were recorded for this clonotype. This chain links TRBV12-3 or TRBV12-4 with TRBJ2-3; weak D call: TRBD1 (6 bases). Trimming took off 6 bases at V and 6 bases at J, with 16 bases between the two ends. The CDR3 length is 14 residues. CDR3 loop: CASREPSRGDTQYF. The CDR3 DNA is TGTGCCAGCAGAGAACCCTCTAGGGGGGATACGCAGTATTTT.

As concerns this clonotype: At one of its ends the junction is not consistent with the germline gene, which may arise from a read error. This rearrangement joins TRBV11-2 to TRBJ2-5; tentatively, D is TRBD1 (5 bases). This CDR3 has 14 amino acids. Germline V gene lookup returns CDR1 SGHAT and CDR2 FQNNGV. The CDR3 sequence: CASSFVMGRETQYF. CDR3 in DNA: TGTGCCAGCAGCTTCGTGATGGGGCGAGAGACGCAGTACTTC. Full variable domain (remainder filled in from reference TRBV11-2 and TRBJ2-5): EAGVAQSPRYKIIEKRQSVAFWCNPISGHATLYWYQQILGQGPKLLIQFQNNGVVDDSQLPKDRFSAERLKGVDSTLKIQPAKLEDSAVYLCASSFVMGRETQYFGPGTRLLVL.

The chain recombines TRBV4-1 with TRBJ2-7; D may be TRBD1 (6 bases). V was pared by 1 base and J by 3 bases, with 13 bases between. Germline values: CDR1 MGHRA, CDR2 YSYEKL. The CDR3 totals 15 residues. CDR3 protein: CASSQGQVPFYEQYF. The CDR3 region has the DNA TGCGCCAGCAGCCAAGGACAGGTGCCCTTCTACGAGCAGTACTTC.

Turning to this clonotype: The germline gene is not matched at one end of the junction; a read error may be the cause. The chain couples TRBV29-1 to TRBJ2-7; 11 bases are shared with TRBD2. The V gene's germline CDR1 is SQVTM and CDR2 ANQGSEA. CDR3 length: 19 residues. Here the CDR3 DNA reads TGCGGCGTTGAAGAGAGGTGGCTAGCGGGAGGCCTAACCTCCTACGAGCAGTACTTC. Amino acids: CGVEERWLAGGLTSYEQYF.

Points on this clonotype: An end of the junction does not agree with germline; a read error may underlie this. The V gene is TRBV6-6, the J gene TRBJ2-3; D is possibly TRBD2 (6 bases). Germline V gives CDR1 MNHNY, CDR2 SVGAGI (reference sequence). The CDR3 totals 17 residues. The chain's CDR3 is CASNYSRGSGGSDTQYF. The CDR3 DNA follows: TGTGCCAGCAATTACTCTCGGGGTAGCGGTGGTTCAGATACGCAGTATTTT.

Notes on this clonotype: The junction shows a germline mismatch at one end, possibly a read error. The chain carries TRBV11-1 and TRBJ2-7, with 7 bases aligning to TRBD1. Germline V gene sequence: CDR1 SGHAT, CDR2 FQDESV (reference sequence). The CDR3 is made up of 14 amino acids. The DNA for the CDR3 is TGTGCCGGCAGCCACTGGGACAGCTCCTACGGGCAGTATTTC. Amino acids: CAGSHWDSSYGQYF.

Of note for this clonotype: The junction shows a germline mismatch at one end, possibly a read error. The CDR3 nucleotides read TGTGTCAGCAGTCAATACTACGAGCAGTACTTC. Translated: CVSSQYYEQYF. The chain has TRBV6-5 and TRBJ2-7; D gene unclear. Germline assignment: CDR1 MNHEY and CDR2 SVGAGI. This CDR3 spans 11 amino acids.

This clonotype was picked up one time. The conserved phenylalanine or tryptophan is not found at the CDR3 terminus, so this likely reflects a read error. The chain links TRBV29-1 to TRBJ2-7; D uncertain. This CDR3 region has 14 residues. Germline CDR1 is SQVTM and CDR2 is ANQGSEA. The ends were cut back, 2 bases at V and 3 bases at J, with 14 bases in the middle. The CDR3 DNA reads as TGCAGCGTTGAAACGTGTGGGGAAAGCTACGAGCAGTACTTA. Translating it yields CSVETCGESYEQYL.

In its sample, this clonotype was seen once. A much larger clone lies a single base off, so this may be a read error. The CDR3 does not end in the conserved phenylalanine or tryptophan, so this is likely a read error. The CDR3 DNA sequence: TGCGCCAGCAGCTTGTGGGGAGCAGGGCACAATGAGCAGTTCCTC. Protein product: CASSLWGAGHNEQFL. This sequence joins TRBV5-1 and TRBJ2-1; the D gene could be TRBD1 or TRBD2 (5 bases each). V was trimmed by 1 base and J by 5 bases, leaving 13 bases between them. The CDR3 covers 15 residues. Germline CDR1 is SGHRS and CDR2 is YFSETQ.

Points on this clonotype: One junction end disagrees with the germline gene, perhaps due to a read error. The genes are TRBV24-1 and TRBJ2-4; weak D call: TRBD1 (6 bases). From germline, CDR1 is KGHDR and CDR2 SFDVKD. The CDR3 has 13 amino acids. In DNA, the CDR3 is TGTACCACCAGTGGACAGAGGGCCGACATTCAGTACTTC. As protein: CTTSGQRADIQYF.

The chain has TRBV28 and TRBJ2-7, with 8 bases matching TRBD2. The CDR3 runs to 17 residues. Germline V gives CDR1 MDHEN, CDR2 SYDVKM. The junction had 18 bases not matched to a gene; V was cut back by 5 bases and J by 6 bases. The CDR3 DNA follows: TGTGCCAGCAGTCCCAGACAGAGGGCAGCGGGAGTGGGCGAGCAGTACTTC. Residues: CASSPRQRAAGVGEQYF.

This clonotype appeared once. An end of the junction does not agree with germline; a read error may underlie this. The chain links TRBV20-1 to TRBJ2-5; D is ambiguous. Per germline, CDR1 DFQATT and CDR2 SNEGSKA (reference sequence). The CDR3 is 13 amino acids. The CDR3 here is CSARLNSRETQYF. Written as DNA, the CDR3 is TGCAGTGCTAGATTGAACAGTCGAGAGACCCAGTATTTC.